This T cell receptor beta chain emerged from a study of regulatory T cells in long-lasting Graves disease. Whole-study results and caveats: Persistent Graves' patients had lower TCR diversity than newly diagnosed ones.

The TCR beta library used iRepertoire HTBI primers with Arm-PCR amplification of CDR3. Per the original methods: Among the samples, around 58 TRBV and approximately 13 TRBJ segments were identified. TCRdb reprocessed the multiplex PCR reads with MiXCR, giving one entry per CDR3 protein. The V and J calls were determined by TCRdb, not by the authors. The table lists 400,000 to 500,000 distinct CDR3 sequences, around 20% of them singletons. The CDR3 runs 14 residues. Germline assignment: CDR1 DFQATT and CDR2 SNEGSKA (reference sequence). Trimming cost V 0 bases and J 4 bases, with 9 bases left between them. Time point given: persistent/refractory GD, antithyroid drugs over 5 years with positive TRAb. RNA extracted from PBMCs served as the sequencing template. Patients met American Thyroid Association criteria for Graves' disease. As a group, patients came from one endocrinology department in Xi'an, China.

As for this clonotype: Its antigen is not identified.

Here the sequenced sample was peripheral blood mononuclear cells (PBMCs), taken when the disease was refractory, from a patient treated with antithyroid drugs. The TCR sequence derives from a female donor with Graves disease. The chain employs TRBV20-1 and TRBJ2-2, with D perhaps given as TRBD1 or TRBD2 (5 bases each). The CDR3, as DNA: TGCAGTGCTAGAGATGAGAGGGGCACCGGGGAGCTGTTTTTT. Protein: CSARDERGTGELFF.